This entry lists 20 T cell receptor beta chains sequenced from one sample in a study of cytomegalovirus exposure and HLA in healthy donors. PCR primers comprised 60 Vbeta and 13 Jbeta primers. TCRdb's table, derived via immunoSEQ multiplex PCR, lists solely in-frame clones and lacks some. In the table there are about 160,000 clones, about 72% of which are singletons. Sequencing was carried out using PBMCs. These TCRs come from a man between 60 and 75 years old in good health and CMV-seronegative.

The V call is TRBV15, the J call TRBJ2-1, with 8 positions matching TRBD2. J gave up 6 bases and V 5 bases, and 12 bases lay outside the gene matches. Germline V CDR1 and CDR2: LNHNV, YYDKDF (reference sequence). This CDR3 region has 16 residues. Written as DNA, the CDR3 is TGTGCCACCAGCCGGGCCGGGAGGGGGTTTACCAATGAGCAGTTCTTC. Its protein is CATSRAGRGFTNEQFF.

The chain links TRBV6-5 to TRBJ1-2; 11 positions match TRBD1. The CDR3 loop spans 14 amino acids. The germline gives CDR1 MNHEY, CDR2 SVGAGI. Germline trimming cut 8 bases from V and 5 bases from J; bases unmatched to any gene: 7. CDR3 in DNA: TGTGCCAGCTCAAGTTGGGACAGGGGGTATGGCTACACCTTC. This codes for CASSSWDRGYGYTF.

The rearrangement uses TRBV11-3 and TRBJ2-1; the match to TRBD2 covers 9 bases. CDR1 and CDR2 from the germline V gene are SGHNT and YENEEA. The V segment lost 5 bases and the J segment 7 bases; nucleotides outside the gene matches: 9. This CDR3 region has 15 residues. Here the CDR3 reads CASSTGTSPWNEQFF. The CDR3 nucleotides are TGTGCCAGCAGCACCGGGACTAGCCCTTGGAATGAGCAGTTCTTC.

The chain carries TRBV7-9 and TRBJ2-5; 7 bases are a match to TRBD1. The length of the CDR3 is 16 residues. CDR1 SEHNR and CDR2 FQNEAQ come from the germline V gene (reference sequence). V was pared by 5 bases and J by 0 bases, with 9 bases of the junction left unmatched. The CDR3 DNA reads as TGTGCCAGCAGCCCCCGGACAGGACCGTACCAAGAGACCCAGTACTTC. This encodes CASSPRTGPYQETQYF. Looking up the rest from reference TRBV7-9 and TRBJ2-5 gives the full variable domain: DTGVSQNPRHKITKRGQNVTFRCDPISEHNRLYWYRQTLGQGPEFLTYFQNEAQLEKSRLLSDRFSAERPKGSFSTLEIQRTEQGDSAMYLCASSPRTGPYQETQYFGPGTRLLVL.

This clone appeared once. The chain links TRBV5-1 to TRBJ2-7; D remains unclear. Per germline, CDR1 SGHRS and CDR2 YFSETQ. Between the trimmed V and J ends, which lost 0 bases and 6 bases, there was a span of 13 bases. This CDR3 has 14 amino acids. The CDR3 DNA reads as TGCGCCAGCAGCTTGGGAGGAATTCTAGGCGAGCAGTACTTC. Translated: CASSLGGILGEQYF.

The J gene is TRBJ2-2, the V gene TRBV5-4; D is ambiguous. Germline-derived CDR1 and CDR2 are SGHNT and YYREEE (reference sequence). Trimming removed 0 bases at V and 7 bases at J, with 7 bases between. The CDR3 extends over 13 amino acids. The CDR3 is CASSLGGNGELFF. CDR3 in DNA: TGTGCCAGCAGCTTGGGCGGAAACGGGGAGCTGTTTTTT.

CDR3 sequence reads: CATALADNSYEQYF. CDR3 sequence (DNA): TGCGCCACCGCCTTAGCGGACAACTCCTACGAGCAGTACTTC. The V call is TRBV5-1, the J call TRBJ2-5, with D perhaps matching TRBD2 (6 bases). The DNA end is a closer match to TRBJ2-7, so the J assignment may be wrong. CDR3 length: 14 residues. Looked up from germline, CDR1 is SGHRS and CDR2 is YFSETQ.

This clone was found a few times. The rearrangement links TRBV15 to TRBJ2-5; 7 bases align to TRBD1. This CDR3 spans 16 amino acids. CDR1 is LNHNV and CDR2 is YYDKDF in the germline V gene (reference sequence). Trimming took 7 bases from V and 3 from J; bases not matched to a gene: 14. The CDR3 sequence is CATKATGMFREETQYF. The CDR3 DNA sequence: TGTGCCACCAAAGCGACAGGGATGTTTCGGGAAGAGACCCAGTACTTC.

The V call is TRBV7-9, the J call TRBJ2-5; D may be TRBD2 (6 bases). CDR3 length equals 15 residues. Germline-derived CDR1 and CDR2 are SEHNR and FQNEAQ (reference sequence). Trimming left V 2 bases short and J 2 bases short, with 12 bases between. The CDR3 spells CASSLSSGGQETQYF. The CDR3 bases are TGTGCCAGCAGCTTAAGCAGCGGAGGGCAAGAGACCCAGTACTTC. Full variable domain (missing parts from reference TRBV7-9 and TRBJ2-5): DTGVSQNPRHKITKRGQNVTFRCDPISEHNRLYWYRQTLGQGPEFLTYFQNEAQLEKSRLLSDRFSAERPKGSFSTLEIQRTEQGDSAMYLCASSLSSGGQETQYFGPGTRLLVL.

The CDR3: CASRGQVTNTGELFF. The CDR3 bases are TGTGCCAGCAGGGGACAGGTTACGAACACCGGGGAGCTGTTTTTT. The gene calls are TRBV2 and TRBJ2-2, with 8 bases fitting TRBD1. V was clipped by 6 bases and J by 0 bases; unmatched bases: 3. Germline V CDR1 and CDR2: SNHLY, FYNNEI. This CDR3 spans 15 amino acids.

The gene calls are TRBV19 and TRBJ2-1; D is possibly TRBD2 (6 bases). The CDR3 spans 15 residues. The V gene's germline CDR1 is LNHDA and CDR2 SQIVND (reference sequence). The ends were cut back, 10 bases at V and 6 bases at J, with 22 bases in the middle. CDR3 bases: TGTGCCACAACCTCCGACGCGCGGAGGGGCAATGAGCAGTTCTTC. Translation: CATTSDARRGNEQFF. Variable domain in full (rest from reference TRBV19 and TRBJ2-1): DGGITQSPKYLFRKEGQNVTLSCEQNLNHDAMYWYRQDPGQGLRLIYYSQIVNDFQKGDIAEGYSVSREKKESFPLTVTSAQKNPTAFYLCATTSDARRGNEQFFGPGTRLTVL.

The rearrangement joins TRBV7-2 to TRBJ1-2; 8 positions match TRBD1. Germline values: CDR1 SGHTA, CDR2 FQGNSA. The CDR3 has 15 amino acids. Germline trimming cut 6 bases from V and 6 bases from J; bases unmatched to any gene: 12. The CDR3 DNA sequence: TGTGCCAGCAGTCAACAGGGGGTTATTGGGGATGGCTACACCTTC. Its translation: CASSQQGVIGDGYTF.

V gene TRBV11-2 combines with J gene TRBJ2-3; D may be TRBD2 (6 bases). The length of the CDR3 is 14 residues. The V gene's germline CDR1 is SGHAT and CDR2 FQNNGV. The ends were cut back, 3 bases at V and 2 bases at J, with 9 bases in the middle. The chain's CDR3 is CASSLGLPTDTQYF. CDR3 DNA sequence: TGTGCCAGCAGCTTGGGACTTCCCACAGATACGCAGTATTTT.

The chain has TRBV11-2 and TRBJ2-5; 7 bases map to TRBD1. The better agreement between TRBJ2-7 and the DNA end casts doubt on the J call. There are 14 residues in the CDR3. Looked up from germline, CDR1 is SGHAT and CDR2 is FQNNGV. The CDR3 nucleotides are TGTGCCAGCAGCTTTAACAGGGGCCTCTACGAGCAGTACTTC. This translates into CASSFNRGLYEQYF.

The chain has TRBV7-6 and TRBJ2-7; 8 bases match TRBD2. The CDR3 covers 17 residues. With 1 base clipped from V and 0 bases from J, the junction kept 8 bases outside the gene matches. The germline V gene has CDR1 SGHVS and CDR2 FNYEAQ. This CDR3 is CASSLVFGGGPSYEQYF. In DNA, the CDR3 is TGTGCCAGCAGCTTAGTGTTCGGGGGGGGTCCCTCCTACGAGCAGTACTTC.

The CDR3 region is CAWTRTGDTEAFF. CDR3 nucleotides: TGTGCCTGGACCCGGACAGGCGACACTGAAGCTTTCTTT. The J gene is TRBJ1-1, the V gene TRBV30; TRBD1 matches 7 bases. V shed 4 bases and J 3 bases; nucleotides not matched to a gene: 5. The CDR3 sequence is 13 residues long. Germline values: CDR1 GTSNPN, CDR2 SVGIG (reference sequence).

This chain joins TRBV7-2 and TRBJ2-5; D is perhaps TRBD2 (7 bases). The J call may be incorrect, as the DNA end agrees better with TRBJ2-7. CDR3 length: 15 residues. CDR1 and CDR2 (germline): SGHTA, FQGNSA. The CDR3 DNA is TGTGCCAGCAGCTTAGCAGGGGGGGGGAGCCACGAGCAGTACTTC. Its protein product is CASSLAGGGSHEQYF.

The V call is TRBV28, the J call TRBJ1-5, with D perhaps TRBD1 (6 bases). The V gene lost 4 bases and the J gene lost 6 bases, with 13 bases spanning the gap. This CDR3 spans 14 amino acids. Germline lookup yields CDR1 MDHEN and CDR2 SYDVKM. CDR3 coding DNA: TGTGCCAGCAGTTACAGGGTAAGGCGTCAGCCCCAGCATTTT. Translating it yields CASSYRVRRQPQHF. The variable domain in full, completed from reference TRBV28 and TRBJ1-5, reads DVKVTQSSRYLVKRTGEKVFLECVQDMDHENMFWYRQDPGLGLRLIYFSYDVKMKEKGDIPEGYSVSREKKERFSLILESASTNQTSMYLCASSYRVRRQPQHFGDGTRLSIL.

This sequence joins TRBV5-4 and TRBJ2-5; 9 nucleotides match TRBD1. Trimming removed 3 bases from V and 5 bases from J; junction bases left unmatched: 8. Germline V gives CDR1 SGHNT, CDR2 YYREEE (reference sequence). There are 15 residues in the CDR3. The CDR3 region has the DNA TGTGCCAGCAGCTCGGGACAGGGAATGTTGGAGACCCAGTACTTC. Translated: CASSSGQGMLETQYF.

This clone has more than one count but fewer than ten. The CDR3 sequence: CASSPSGGMKAETQYF. The CDR3 nucleotides read TGTGCCAGCAGCCCGAGCGGGGGGATGAAAGCAGAGACCCAGTACTTC. This rearrangement joins TRBV7-2 to TRBJ2-5; 9 positions match TRBD2. CDR1 is SGHTA and CDR2 is FQGNSA in the germline V gene. The CDR3 totals 16 residues. Germline trimming cut 5 bases from V and 4 bases from J; bases unmatched to any gene: 11.